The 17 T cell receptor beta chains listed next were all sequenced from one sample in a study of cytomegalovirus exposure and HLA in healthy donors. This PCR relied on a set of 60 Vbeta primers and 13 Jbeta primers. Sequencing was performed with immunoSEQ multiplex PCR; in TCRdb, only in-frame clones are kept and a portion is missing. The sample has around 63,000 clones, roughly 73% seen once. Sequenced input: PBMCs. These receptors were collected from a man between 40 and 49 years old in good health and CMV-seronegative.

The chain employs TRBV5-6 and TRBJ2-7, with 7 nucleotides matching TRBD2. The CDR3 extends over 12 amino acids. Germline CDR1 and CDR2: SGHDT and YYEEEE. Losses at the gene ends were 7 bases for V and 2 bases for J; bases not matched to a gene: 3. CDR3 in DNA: TGTGCCAGCTGGGGGGGGGCCTACGAGCAGTACTTC. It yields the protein CASWGGAYEQYF.

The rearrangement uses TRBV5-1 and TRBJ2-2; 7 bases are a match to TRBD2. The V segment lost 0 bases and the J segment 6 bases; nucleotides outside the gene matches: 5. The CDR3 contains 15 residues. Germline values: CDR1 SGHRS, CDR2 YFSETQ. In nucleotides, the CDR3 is TGCGCCAGCAGCTTGGCCCGGGGGGACGCCGGGGAGCTGTTTTTT. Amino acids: CASSLARGDAGELFF.

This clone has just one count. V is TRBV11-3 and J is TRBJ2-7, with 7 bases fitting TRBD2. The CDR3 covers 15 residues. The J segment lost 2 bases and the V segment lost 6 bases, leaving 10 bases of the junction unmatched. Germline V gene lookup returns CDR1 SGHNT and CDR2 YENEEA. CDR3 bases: TGTGCCAGCAGAAACCCGGGACTATCGACCTACGAGCAGTACTTC. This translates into CASRNPGLSTYEQYF.

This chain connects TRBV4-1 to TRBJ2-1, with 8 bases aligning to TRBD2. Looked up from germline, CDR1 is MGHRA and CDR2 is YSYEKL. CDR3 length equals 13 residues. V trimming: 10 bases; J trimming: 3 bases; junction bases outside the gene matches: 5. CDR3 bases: TGCGCCACGGGGCGGGGGGACTACAATGAGCAGTTCTTC. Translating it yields CATGRGDYNEQFF.

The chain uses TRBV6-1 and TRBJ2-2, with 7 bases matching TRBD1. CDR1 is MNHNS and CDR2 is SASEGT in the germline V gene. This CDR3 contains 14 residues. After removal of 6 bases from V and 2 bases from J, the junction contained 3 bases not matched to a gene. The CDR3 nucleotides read TGTGCCAGCAGGACAGGGAGAAACACCGGGGAGCTGTTTTTT. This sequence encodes CASRTGRNTGELFF.

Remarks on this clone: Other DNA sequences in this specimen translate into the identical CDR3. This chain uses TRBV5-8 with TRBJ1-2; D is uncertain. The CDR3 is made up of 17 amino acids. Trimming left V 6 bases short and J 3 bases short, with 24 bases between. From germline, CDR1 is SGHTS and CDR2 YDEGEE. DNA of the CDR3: TGTGCCAGCACCTCCGGGTCTCGAGTGGGGAGGGACTATGGCTACACCTTC. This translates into CASTSGSRVGRDYGYTF.

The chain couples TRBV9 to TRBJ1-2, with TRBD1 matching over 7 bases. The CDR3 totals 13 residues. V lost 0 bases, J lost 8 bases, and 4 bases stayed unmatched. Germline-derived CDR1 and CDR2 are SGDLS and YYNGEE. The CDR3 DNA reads TGTGCCAGCAGCGTAGAAGGGGGCCGGGGCTACACCTTC. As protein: CASSVEGGRGYTF.

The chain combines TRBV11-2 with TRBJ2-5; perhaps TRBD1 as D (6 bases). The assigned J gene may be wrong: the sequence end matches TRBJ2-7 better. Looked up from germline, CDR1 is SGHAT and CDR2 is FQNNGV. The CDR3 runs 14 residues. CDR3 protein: CASSLVVQGNEQYF. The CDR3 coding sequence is TGTGCCAGCAGCTTAGTAGTACAGGGCAACGAGCAGTACTTC.

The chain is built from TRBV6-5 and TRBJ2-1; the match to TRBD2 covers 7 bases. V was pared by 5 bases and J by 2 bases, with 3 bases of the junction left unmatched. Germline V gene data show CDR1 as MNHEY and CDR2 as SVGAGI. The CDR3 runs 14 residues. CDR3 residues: CASSRRGAYNEQFF. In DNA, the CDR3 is TGTGCCAGCAGTCGACGGGGGGCCTACAATGAGCAGTTCTTC.

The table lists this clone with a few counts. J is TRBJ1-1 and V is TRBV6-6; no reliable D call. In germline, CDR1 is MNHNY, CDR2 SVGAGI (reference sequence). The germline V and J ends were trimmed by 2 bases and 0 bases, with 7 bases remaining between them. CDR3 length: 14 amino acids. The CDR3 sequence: CASSYQKMNTEAFF. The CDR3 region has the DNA TGTGCCAGCAGTTACCAGAAGATGAACACTGAAGCTTTCTTT.

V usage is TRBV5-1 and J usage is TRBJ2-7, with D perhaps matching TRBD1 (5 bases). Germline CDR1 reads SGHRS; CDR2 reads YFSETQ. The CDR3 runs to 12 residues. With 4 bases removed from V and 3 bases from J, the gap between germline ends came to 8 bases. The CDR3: CASSHDSYEQYF. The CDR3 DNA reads TGCGCCAGCAGCCACGACAGCTACGAGCAGTACTTC.

The CDR3 reads CASSLGGLAGDRDEQFF. DNA for the CDR3: TGCGCCAGCAGCTTGGGGGGACTAGCGGGAGATCGCGATGAGCAGTTCTTC. The J gene is TRBJ2-1, the V gene TRBV5-1, with 14 bases aligning to TRBD2. J was trimmed by 8 bases and V by 0 bases; bases with no gene match: 7. The CDR3 runs to 17 residues. Germline lookup yields CDR1 SGHRS and CDR2 YFSETQ.

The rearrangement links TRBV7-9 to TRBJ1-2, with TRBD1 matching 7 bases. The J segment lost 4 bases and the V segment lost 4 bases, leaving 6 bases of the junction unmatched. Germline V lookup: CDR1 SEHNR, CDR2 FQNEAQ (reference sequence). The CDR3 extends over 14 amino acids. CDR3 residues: CASSYRSGGYGYTF. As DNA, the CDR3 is TGTGCCAGCAGCTACCGGTCAGGGGGCTATGGCTACACCTTC.

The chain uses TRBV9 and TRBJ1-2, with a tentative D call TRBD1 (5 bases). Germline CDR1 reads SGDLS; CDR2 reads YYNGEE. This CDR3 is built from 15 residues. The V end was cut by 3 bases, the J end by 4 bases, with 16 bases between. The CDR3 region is CASSAGRAGTYGYTF. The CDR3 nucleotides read TGTGCCAGCAGCGCTGGAAGGGCGGGGACCTATGGCTACACCTTC. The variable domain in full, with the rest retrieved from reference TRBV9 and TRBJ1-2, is DSGVTQTPKHLITATGQRVTLRCSPRSGDLSVYWYQQSLDQGLQFLIQYYNGEERAKGNILERFSAQQFPDLHSELNLSSLELGDSALYFCASSAGRAGTYGYTFGSGTRLTVV.

The CDR3 DNA reads as TGTGCCAGCAGCCCGGGGGGGACCCAACCCTACGAGCAGTACTTC. Translating it yields CASSPGGTQPYEQYF. The chain is built from TRBV28 and TRBJ2-7; TRBD2 agrees at 8 bases. The trim removed 6 bases at V and 2 bases at J, leaving 9 bases unmatched. This CDR3 is 15 amino acids long. Germline CDR1 and CDR2: MDHEN and SYDVKM.

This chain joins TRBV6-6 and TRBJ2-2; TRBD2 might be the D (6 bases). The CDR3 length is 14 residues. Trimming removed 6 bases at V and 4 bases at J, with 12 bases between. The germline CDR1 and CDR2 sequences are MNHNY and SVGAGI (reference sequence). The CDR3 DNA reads TGTGCCAGCAGCACCGCGGGATCCACCGGGGAGCTGTTTTTT. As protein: CASSTAGSTGELFF.

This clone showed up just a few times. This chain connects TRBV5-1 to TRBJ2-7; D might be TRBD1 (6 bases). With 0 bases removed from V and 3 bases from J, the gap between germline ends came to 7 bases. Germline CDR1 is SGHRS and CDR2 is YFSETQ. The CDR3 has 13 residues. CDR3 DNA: TGCGCCAGCAGCTTGGAGGGGGACTACGAGCAGTACTTC. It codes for CASSLEGDYEQYF.